These T cell receptor beta chains were read from a single sample in a study of long-term antiretroviral therapy in people with HIV. Produced via immunoSEQ multiplex PCR; TCRdb's table is partial and in-frame only. The sample holds tens of thousands of clones, 85% to 95% seen once. The starting material was unsorted PBMCs, obtained 5.3 years after starting antiretroviral therapy. The receptors come from a man aged 45-65 years with HIV. CDR3s include the opening cysteine and the closing phenylalanine or tryptophan. The D gene is left open where the match is weak. Only some rows state a clone size, as once, few, many or a class for expanded clones.

D	V	size	J	CDR3	DNA
TRBD1	TRBV28	once	TRBJ1-4	CASSSHWTGAPLRLFF	TGTGCCAGCAGTTCCCATTGGACAGGGGCGCCATTACGACTGTTTTTT
TRBD1	TRBV6-1	NA	TRBJ1-2	CASSPLQGTAGYTF	TGTGCCAGCAGCCCGCTCCAGGGGACAGCTGGCTACACCTTC
TRBD2	TRBV4-2	NA	TRBJ2-7	CASSQSGGAYEQYF	TGTGCCAGCAGCCAGAGCGGGGGGGCTTACGAGCAGTACTTC
NA	TRBV19	NA	TRBJ1-1	CASSISGGSFVLNTEAFF	TGTGCCAGTAGTATTTCGGGCGGATCCTTCGTCTTGAACACTGAAGCTTTCTTT
TRBD1	TRBV5-6	NA	TRBJ2-3	CASSVGQGAGTQYF	TGTGCCAGCAGCGTGGGACAGGGAGCCGGTACGCAGTATTTT
TRBD2	TRBV2	NA	TRBJ2-3	CASSARTSGGSDTQYF	TGTGCCAGCAGTGCCCGGACTAGCGGGGGGTCAGATACGCAGTATTTT
NA	TRBV5-1	NA	TRBJ2-3	CASSLRSSTDTQYF	TGCGCCAGCAGCCTAAGGAGTAGCACAGATACGCAGTATTTT
NA	TRBV4-3	NA	TRBJ1-2	CASSQDRAANYGYTF	TGCGCCAGCAGCCAAGACCGGGCAGCTAACTATGGCTACACCTTC
NA	TRBV28	few	TRBJ2-7	CASSPTGSGGSYEQYF	TGTGCCAGCAGTCCGACAGGTTCGGGGGGCTCCTACGAGCAGTACTTC
NA	TRBV29-1	NA	TRBJ2-6	CSVQSSGANVLTF	TGCAGCGTACAGAGCTCTGGGGCCAACGTCCTGACTTTC
TRBD2	TRBV10-3	NA	TRBJ2-3	CAISDGLAGSTDTQYF	TGTGCCATCAGTGATGGACTAGCGGGGAGCACAGATACGCAGTATTTT
NA	TRBV1	NA	TRBJ2-7	CTSPFLAGEDYEQYF	TGCACCAGCCCCTTCCTAGCGGGGGAGGACTACGAGCAGTACTTC
NA	TRBV14	NA	TRBJ2-7	CASSQVRTGGGEQYF	TGTGCCAGCAGCCAAGTCCGAACAGGGGGGGGAGAGCAGTACTTC
TRBD1	TRBV6-1	NA	TRBJ1-5	CASRTGGINQPQHF	TGTGCCAGCAGGACAGGGGGAATCAATCAGCCCCAGCATTTT
NA	TRBV5-4	NA	TRBJ1-5	CASSRGGEGQPQHF	TGTGCCAGCAGCCGCGGAGGGGAAGGGCAGCCCCAGCATTTT
NA	TRBV6-1	NA	TRBJ1-2	CASSEATESWVYGYTF	TGTGCCAGCAGTGAGGCGACGGAGTCGTGGGTCTATGGCTACACCTTC
TRBD1	TRBV10-3	NA	TRBJ1-2	CAISDSGTDGYTF	TGTGCCATCAGTGACTCCGGGACAGATGGCTACACCTTC
NA	TRBV10-2	NA	TRBJ2-7	CASADERPLDEQYF	TGCGCCAGCGCCGATGAACGGCCCCTGGACGAGCAGTACTTC
TRBD1	TRBV4-3	NA	TRBJ2-3	CASSPGQGPDTQYF	TGCGCCAGCAGCCCGGGACAGGGCCCCGATACGCAGTATTTT
NA	TRBV2	NA	TRBJ1-2	CASRDGGHYGYTF	TGTGCCAGCAGGGACGGGGGCCACTATGGCTACACCTTC
TRBD2	TRBV11-2	once	TRBJ2-2	CASSFNRLAGVNTGELFF	TGTGCCAGCAGCTTCAATCGGCTAGCGGGGGTGAACACCGGGGAGCTGTTTTTT
NA	TRBV2	NA	TRBJ2-7	CASTISGTYYEQYF	TGTGCCAGCACCATCTCAGGGACGTACTACGAGCAGTACTTC
TRBD2	TRBV27	NA	TRBJ2-3	CASSSDRLAVSTDTQYF	TGTGCCAGCAGTTCCGACCGACTAGCGGTTAGCACAGATACGCAGTATTTT
TRBD1	TRBV6-5	NA	TRBJ1-1	CASSLFRDSNTEAFF	TGTGCCAGCAGTTTATTCCGGGACAGCAACACTGAAGCTTTCTTT
NA	TRBV6-4	few	TRBJ2-5	CASSDSRTDETQYF	TGTGCCAGCAGTGACTCGCGGACCGACGAGACCCAGTACTTC
TRBD2	TRBV28	NA	TRBJ2-2	CASSLSGGFTGELFF	TGTGCCAGCAGTTTATCCGGGGGGTTCACCGGGGAGCTGTTTTTT
TRBD2	TRBV5-6	NA	TRBJ2-3	CASSLLAGGSKLTDTQYF	TGTGCCAGCAGCCTCCTAGCGGGGGGATCAAAACTCACAGATACGCAGTATTTT
NA	TRBV7-9	NA	TRBJ2-2	CASSLGTGELFF	TGTGCCAGCAGCTTAGGGACCGGGGAGCTGTTTTTT
TRBD1	TRBV5-6	NA	TRBJ1-3	CASAPGTGPGNTIYF	TGTGCCAGCGCGCCCGGGACAGGCCCTGGAAACACCATATATTTT
NA	TRBV2	NA	TRBJ2-7	CASSVAGTVTYEQYF	TGTGCCAGCAGTGTGGCCGGGACGGTAACCTACGAGCAGTACTTC
NA	TRBV7-2	NA	TRBJ2-1	CASSSRNREQLFYNEQFF	TGTGCCAGCAGCTCAAGAAACAGGGAACAGTTATTCTACAATGAGCAGTTCTTC
TRBD1	TRBV6-4	NA	TRBJ1-3	CASSDGTGGGSGNTIYF	TGTGCCAGCAGTGACGGGACAGGGGGCGGTTCTGGAAACACCATATATTTT
NA	TRBV29-1	medium-sized	TRBJ1-2	CSVEDWGGDGYTF	TGCAGCGTTGAAGATTGGGGTGGGGATGGCTACACCTTC
TRBD2	TRBV5-6	NA	TRBJ2-2	CASSLGLAGTGELFF	TGTGCCAGCAGCTTGGGGCTAGCGGGGACCGGGGAGCTGTTTTTT
NA	TRBV5-1	NA	TRBJ1-1	CASSLTPGAAAEAFF	TGCGCCAGCAGCTTGACCCCGGGGGCCGCCGCTGAAGCTTTCTTT
NA	TRBV27	NA	TRBJ2-4	CASSYQGPQNIQYF	TGTGCCAGCAGTTATCAGGGGCCCCAAAACATTCAGTACTTC
NA	TRBV19	NA	TRBJ2-7	CASSIADTYEQYF	TGTGCCAGTAGTATCGCCGATACCTACGAGCAGTACTTC
NA	TRBV18	NA	TRBJ1-1	CASSPAQGHTEAFF	TGTGCCAGCTCACCAGCGCAGGGGCACACTGAAGCTTTCTTT
NA	TRBV10-3	once	TRBJ1-6	CAIGNRGHNSPLHF	TGTGCCATCGGCAACCGGGGGCATAATTCACCCCTCCACTTT
TRBD1	TRBV19	NA	TRBJ1-5	CASSSRQGALNQPQHF	TGTGCCAGTAGTTCTCGACAGGGGGCCCTCAATCAGCCCCAGCATTTT
NA	TRBV4-3	once	TRBJ2-3	CASSQDRVRDTQYF	TGCGCCAGCAGCCAAGATCGGGTAAGGGATACGCAGTATTTT
TRBD1	TRBV15	NA	TRBJ1-5	CATSATGQGQPQHF	TGTGCCACCAGCGCAACCGGACAGGGTCAGCCCCAGCATTTT
TRBD1	TRBV30	NA	TRBJ1-4	CAWRPGGPREKLFF	TGTGCCTGGAGGCCAGGGGGCCCTAGAGAAAAACTGTTTTTT
TRBD1	TRBV5-6	NA	TRBJ1-5	CASSLRGQGGQPQHF	TGTGCCAGCAGCTTGAGGGGACAGGGAGGACAGCCCCAGCATTTT
NA	TRBV27	NA	TRBJ2-7	CASSPEGSSAYEQYF	TGTGCCAGCAGCCCCGAAGGGTCAAGTGCGTACGAGCAGTACTTC
TRBD1	TRBV27	NA	TRBJ2-2	CASSSLTGTGGWTGELFF	TGTGCCAGCAGTTCCTTGACCGGGACAGGAGGTTGGACGGGGGAGCTGTTTTTT
TRBD1	TRBV7-2	NA	TRBJ1-2	CASSLGDRAGYTF	TGTGCCAGCAGCTTAGGGGACAGGGCGGGCTACACCTTC
NA	TRBV21-1	NA	TRBJ1-4	CVVGTGATNEKLFF	NA
NA	TRBV2	NA	TRBJ1-1	CASVKGRENTEAFF	TGTGCCAGTGTCAAAGGGCGGGAGAACACTGAAGCTTTCTTT
TRBD1	TRBV28	NA	TRBJ1-2	CASSLPGQGDYGYTF	TGTGCCAGCAGTTTACCCGGACAGGGTGACTATGGCTACACCTTC
NA	TRBV2	NA	TRBJ2-1	CASSNNEQFF	TGTGCCAGCAGTAACAATGAGCAGTTCTTC
TRBD1	TRBV7-9	NA	TRBJ2-7	CASSLSGQGNNEQYF	TGTGCCAGCAGCTTATCCGGACAGGGGAACAACGAGCAGTACTTC
TRBD2	TRBV4-1	once	TRBJ2-7	CASSQTSGEYEQYF	TGCGCCAGCAGCCAAACAAGCGGGGAGTACGAGCAGTACTTC
TRBD1	TRBV6-5	NA	TRBJ1-6	CASSLGTGDSPLHF	TGTGCCAGCAGTCTCGGGACAGGGGATTCACCCCTCCACTTT
TRBD1	TRBV4-3	NA	TRBJ1-2	CASSQDRAGGVYGYTF	TGCGCCAGCAGCCAAGATAGGGCAGGGGGCGTCTATGGCTACACCTTC
NA	TRBV11-2	NA	TRBJ1-1	CASLRRRTPNTEAFF	TGTGCCAGCTTAAGGAGGCGGACACCGAACACTGAAGCTTTCTTT
TRBD1	TRBV2	NA	TRBJ1-2	CASRRQGNYGYTF	TGTGCCAGCAGGAGACAGGGAAACTATGGCTACACCTTC
NA	TRBV6-5	NA	TRBJ2-2	CASRGSPNTGELFF	TGTGCCAGCAGAGGTAGTCCGAACACCGGGGAGCTGTTTTTT
NA	TRBV6-6	NA	TRBJ2-1	CASSSVIYEQFF	TGTGCCAGCAGTTCGGTCATCTATGAGCAGTTCTTC